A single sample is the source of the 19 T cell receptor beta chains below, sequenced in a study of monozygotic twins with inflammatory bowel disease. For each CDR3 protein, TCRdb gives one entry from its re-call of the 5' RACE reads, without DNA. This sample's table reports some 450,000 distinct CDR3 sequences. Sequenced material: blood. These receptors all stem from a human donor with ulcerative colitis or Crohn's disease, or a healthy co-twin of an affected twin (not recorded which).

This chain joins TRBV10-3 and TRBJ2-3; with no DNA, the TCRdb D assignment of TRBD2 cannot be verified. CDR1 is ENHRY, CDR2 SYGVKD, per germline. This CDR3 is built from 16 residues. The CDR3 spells CAISERAGGSTDTQYF.

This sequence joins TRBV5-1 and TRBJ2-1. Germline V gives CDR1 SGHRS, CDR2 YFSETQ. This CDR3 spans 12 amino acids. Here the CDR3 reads CASASDVSEQFF.

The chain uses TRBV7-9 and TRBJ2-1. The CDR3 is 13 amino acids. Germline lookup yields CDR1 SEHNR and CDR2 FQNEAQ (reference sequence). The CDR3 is CASSPSLANEQFF.

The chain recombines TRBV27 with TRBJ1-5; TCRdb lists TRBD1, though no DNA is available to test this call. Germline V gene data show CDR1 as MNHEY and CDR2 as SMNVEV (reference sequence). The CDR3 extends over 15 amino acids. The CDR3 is CASSGGTGGNQPQHF.

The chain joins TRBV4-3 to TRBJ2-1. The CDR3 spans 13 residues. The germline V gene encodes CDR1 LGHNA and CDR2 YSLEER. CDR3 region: CASSKGSYNEQFF.

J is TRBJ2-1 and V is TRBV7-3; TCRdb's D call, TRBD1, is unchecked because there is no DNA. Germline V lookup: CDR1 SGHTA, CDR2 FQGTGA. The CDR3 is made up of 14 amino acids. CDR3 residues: CASSLQRQAGEQFF. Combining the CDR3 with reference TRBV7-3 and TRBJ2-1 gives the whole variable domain GAGVSQTPSNKVTEKGKYVELRCDPISGHTALYWYRQSLGQGPEFLIYFQGTGAADDSGLPNDRFFAVRPEGSVSTLKIQRTERGDSAVYLCASSLQRQAGEQFFGPGTRLTVL.

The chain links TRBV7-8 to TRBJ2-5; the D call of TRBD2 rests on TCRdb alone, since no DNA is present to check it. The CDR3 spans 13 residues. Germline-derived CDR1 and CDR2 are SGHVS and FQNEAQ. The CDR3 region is CASSSSEVETQYF.

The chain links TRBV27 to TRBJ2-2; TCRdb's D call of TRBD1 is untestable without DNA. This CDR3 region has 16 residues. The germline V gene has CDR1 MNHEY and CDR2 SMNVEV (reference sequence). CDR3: CASMGYDRGRPGELFF.

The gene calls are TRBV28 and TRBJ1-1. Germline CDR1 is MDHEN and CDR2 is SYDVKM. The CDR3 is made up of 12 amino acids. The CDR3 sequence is CASSPQRTEAFF.

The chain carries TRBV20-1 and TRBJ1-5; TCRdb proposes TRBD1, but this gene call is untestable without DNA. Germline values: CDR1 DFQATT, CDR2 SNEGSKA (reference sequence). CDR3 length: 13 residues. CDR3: CSARVGGNQPQHF.

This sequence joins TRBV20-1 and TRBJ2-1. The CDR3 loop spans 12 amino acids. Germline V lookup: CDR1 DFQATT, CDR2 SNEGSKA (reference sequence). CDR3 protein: CSASFFEYLQFF.

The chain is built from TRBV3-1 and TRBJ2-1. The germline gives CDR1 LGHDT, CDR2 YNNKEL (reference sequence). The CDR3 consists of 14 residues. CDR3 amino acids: CASSRGRIGNEQFF.

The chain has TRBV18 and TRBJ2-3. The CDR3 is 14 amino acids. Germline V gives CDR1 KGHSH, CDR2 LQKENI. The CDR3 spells CASSPPFGGDTQYF.

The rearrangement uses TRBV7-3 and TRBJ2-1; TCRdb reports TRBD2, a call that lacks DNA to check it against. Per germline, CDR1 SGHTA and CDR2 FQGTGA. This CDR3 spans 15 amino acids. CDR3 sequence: CASSPRLAGDNEQFF. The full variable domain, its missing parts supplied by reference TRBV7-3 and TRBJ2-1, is GAGVSQTPSNKVTEKGKYVELRCDPISGHTALYWYRQSLGQGPEFLIYFQGTGAADDSGLPNDRFFAVRPEGSVSTLKIQRTERGDSAVYLCASSPRLAGDNEQFFGPGTRLTVL.

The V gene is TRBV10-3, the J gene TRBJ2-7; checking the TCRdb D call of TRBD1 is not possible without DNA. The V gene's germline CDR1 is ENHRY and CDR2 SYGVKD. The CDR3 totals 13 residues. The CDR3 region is CATNGPGVGEQYF.

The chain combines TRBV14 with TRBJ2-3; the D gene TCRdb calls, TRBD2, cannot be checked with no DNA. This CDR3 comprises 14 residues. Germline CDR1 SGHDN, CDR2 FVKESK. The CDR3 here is CASSRGALTDTQYF.

The CDR3 reads CASSLFGDGPYEQYF. V and J are TRBV5-1 and TRBJ2-7; TCRdb designates TRBD1, a call that cannot be tested without DNA. The CDR3 is 15 amino acids. The germline CDR1 and CDR2 sequences are SGHRS and YFSETQ.

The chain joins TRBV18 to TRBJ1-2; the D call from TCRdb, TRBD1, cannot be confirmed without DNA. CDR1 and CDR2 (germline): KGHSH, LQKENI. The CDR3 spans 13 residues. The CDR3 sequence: CASSPGTNYGYTF.

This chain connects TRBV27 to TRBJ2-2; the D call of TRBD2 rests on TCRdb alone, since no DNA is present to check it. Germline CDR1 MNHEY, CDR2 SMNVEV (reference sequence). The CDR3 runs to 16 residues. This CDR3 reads CASSSERDLNTGELFF.